These 6 T cell receptor beta chains share one sample of origin, sequenced in a study of blood T cell repertoires in COVID-19. Measured with immunoSEQ multiplex PCR; TCRdb has only the in-frame clones, and not every one. The sample carries around 360,000 clones, about 90% recorded once. Sequences were obtained from PBMCs or T cells enriched from blood (not recorded which). These receptors were collected from a woman under 40 who had recovered from COVID-19.

This rearrangement joins TRBV12-3 or TRBV12-4 to TRBJ1-1; D possibly corresponds to TRBD1 (5 bases). Deletions cut 5 bases from V and 4 bases from J, with 11 bases between. This CDR3 has 13 amino acids. The CDR3 region is CASSRGLITEAFF. The CDR3, as DNA: TGTGCCAGCAGTAGGGGACTGATCACTGAAGCTTTCTTT.

This chain joins TRBV6-5 and TRBJ2-1; 11 nucleotides match TRBD2. This CDR3 contains 15 residues. Losses at the gene ends were 5 bases for V and 7 bases for J; bases not matched to a gene: 7. Germline V gene data show CDR1 as MNHEY and CDR2 as SVGAGI. The CDR3 region has the DNA TGTGCCAGCAGTACGACTAGCGGGAATAGGAATGAGCAGTTCTTC. Its translation is CASSTTSGNRNEQFF.

This chain uses TRBV15 with TRBJ2-5; TRBD2 matches 16 bases. The germline CDR1 and CDR2 sequences are LNHNV and YYDKDF (reference sequence). V shed 8 bases, J shed 5 bases, and the junction held 5 bases outside the gene matches. This CDR3 region has 15 residues. The CDR3 DNA reads as TGTGCCACCGGGACTAGCGGGAGGGCGTGGGAGACCCAGTACTTC. Protein product: CATGTSGRAWETQYF.

The chain recombines TRBV30 with TRBJ2-3; a weak D match, TRBD1 (5 bases). Germline CDR1 is GTSNPN and CDR2 is SVGIG (reference sequence). This CDR3 is built from 13 residues. The ends were cut back, 2 bases at V and 2 bases at J, with 8 bases in the middle. CDR3 nucleotide sequence: TGTGCCTGGAGTCAGGGAAACACAGATACGCAGTATTTT. Protein sequence: CAWSQGNTDTQYF.

The CDR3 sequence is CASGDSTNTGELFF. The CDR3 DNA reads as TGTGCTAGTGGCGACTCGACGAACACCGGGGAGCTGTTTTTT. This chain links TRBV12-5 with TRBJ2-2, with D unresolved. The CDR3 totals 14 residues. Trimming removed 6 bases at V and 0 bases at J, with 8 bases between. Germline CDR1 is LGHNT and CDR2 is FRNRAP.

This clone was counted a few times. The V and J genes are TRBV29-1 and TRBJ2-7; 8 nucleotides match TRBD2. Germline loops: CDR1 SQVTM, CDR2 ANQGSEA. V was clipped by 5 bases and J by 6 bases; unmatched bases: 15. This CDR3 has 15 amino acids. DNA for the CDR3: TGCAGCGTTAGGGCGGGAAGCGGGAGTAGAGGCGAGCAGTACTTC. Its protein product is CSVRAGSGSRGEQYF.